These 25 T cell receptor beta chains share one sample of origin, sequenced in a study of follicular helper T cells after annual influenza vaccination. Assay used: immunoSEQ multiplex PCR; TCRdb lists only in-frame clones, some missing. The table lists a few thousand clones, around 84% of them singletons. Time point indicated: 2014-2015 season, pre-vaccination. This sample comprised CXCR5+ CD38+ circulating T follicular helper cells from blood, obtained on the day of influenza vaccination. Subset noted: circulating Tfh, non-naive CD4+CXCR5+PD-1+ (ICOS+CD38+ or ICOS-CD38-). These receptors came from an adult who received the influenza vaccine.

The CDR3 loop reads CASSPGQQQETQYF. The CDR3 nucleotides read TGTGCCAGCAGCCCGGGACAGCAACAAGAGACCCAGTACTTC. This sequence joins TRBV28 and TRBJ2-5, with 7 bases aligning to TRBD1. CDR3 length: 14 amino acids. Trimming took 6 bases from V and 2 from J; bases not matched to a gene: 6. Looked up from germline, CDR1 is MDHEN and CDR2 is SYDVKM. Full variable domain (remainder filled in from reference TRBV28 and TRBJ2-5): DVKVTQSSRYLVKRTGEKVFLECVQDMDHENMFWYRQDPGLGLRLIYFSYDVKMKEKGDIPEGYSVSREKKERFSLILESASTNQTSMYLCASSPGQQQETQYFGPGTRLLVL.

The chain has TRBV2 and TRBJ2-6; tentatively, D is TRBD1 (6 bases). CDR3 size: 16 residues. The germline V gene encodes CDR1 SNHLY and CDR2 FYNNEI. The germline V and J ends were trimmed by 7 bases and 1 base, with 14 bases remaining between them. This CDR3 is CASTGQPRSGANVLTF. The DNA of the CDR3 is TGTGCCAGCACAGGACAGCCTAGATCTGGGGCCAACGTCCTGACTTTC.

Only a few counts were recorded for this clone. The chain uses TRBV6-1 and TRBJ2-1; 7 nucleotides match TRBD1. The CDR3 is made up of 13 amino acids. Germline V gene data show CDR1 as MNHNS and CDR2 as SASEGT. V shed 3 bases and J 6 bases; nucleotides not matched to a gene: 2. Written as DNA, the CDR3 is TGTGCCAGCAGTGAGACAGGGTCCAATGAGCAGTTCTTC. Protein: CASSETGSNEQFF.

This chain connects TRBV18 to TRBJ2-7, with 8 nucleotides matching TRBD2. Trimming at V came to 6 bases and at J to 3 bases, leaving 1 base not matched to a gene. The germline gives CDR1 KGHSH, CDR2 LQKENI. The CDR3 is 12 residues long. CDR3 DNA sequence: TGTGCCAGCTCCGGGGGGGGCTACGAGCAGTACTTC. Amino acids: CASSGGGYEQYF.

The chain's CDR3 is CASSLSGGNSYEQYF. In DNA, the CDR3 is TGCGCCAGCAGCTTGTCAGGGGGAAACTCCTACGAGCAGTACTTC. The chain couples TRBV5-1 to TRBJ2-7; 7 bases align to TRBD1. The CDR3 loop spans 15 amino acids. J gave up 0 bases and V 1 base, and 4 bases lay outside the gene matches. Germline CDR1 reads SGHRS; CDR2 reads YFSETQ.

In this sample, this clone turned up a few times. The chain links TRBV6-1 to TRBJ1-3, with D unresolved. The CDR3 runs 13 residues. CDR1 is MNHNS and CDR2 is SASEGT in the germline V gene. V gave up 4 bases and J gave up 0 bases, with 4 bases separating them. The DNA for the CDR3 is TGTGCCAGCAGTGCGGTCTCTGGAAACACCATATATTTT. Its protein is CASSAVSGNTIYF.

The chain carries TRBV7-9 and TRBJ2-7; perhaps TRBD2 as D (6 bases). CDR1 and CDR2 from the germline V gene are SEHNR and FQNEAQ (reference sequence). V gave up 5 bases and J gave up 5 bases, with 16 bases separating them. The CDR3 consists of 14 residues. CDR3 in DNA: TGTGCCAGCAGCCGACGCGGGGCAGGCAACGAGCAGTACTTC. This encodes CASSRRGAGNEQYF.

CDR3 coding DNA: TGTGCCAGCGCGAAACTGATTTTGAGGATCGGGGAGCTGTTTTTT. This gives the protein CASAKLILRIGELFF. V and J are TRBV6-5 and TRBJ2-2; D remains unclear. CDR3 size: 15 residues. The ends were cut back, 8 bases at V and 7 bases at J, with 20 bases in the middle. Germline V gene lookup returns CDR1 MNHEY and CDR2 SVGAGI.

Written as DNA, the CDR3 is TGTGCCAGCTCACTAGAGTTATCTGGAAACACCATATATTTT. It specifies CASSLELSGNTIYF. The chain couples TRBV18 to TRBJ1-3; D is undetermined. Germline-derived CDR1 and CDR2 are KGHSH and LQKENI. V was cut by 4 bases and J by 1 base, with 8 bases left in between. This CDR3 is 14 amino acids long.

The chain is built from TRBV5-6 and TRBJ2-2; 8 bases agree with TRBD1. Germline V CDR1 and CDR2: SGHDT, YYEEEE. The trim removed 7 bases at V and 2 bases at J, leaving 7 bases unmatched. The CDR3 is 15 residues long. The CDR3 loop reads CASLVTGVNTGELFF. CDR3 coding DNA: TGTGCCAGCTTAGTGACAGGGGTCAACACCGGGGAGCTGTTTTTT.

J is TRBJ2-7 and V is TRBV1; whether TRBD2, the table's D call, matches the DNA was not checked. TRBV1 is marked as a pseudogene. The CDR3 is 15 amino acids. The CDR3 loop is CTSSQGTSGTYEQYF. In DNA, the CDR3 is TGCACCAGCAGCCAAGGGACTAGCGGGACCTACGAGCAGTACTTC.

CDR3: CASSFLVAGLSTDTQYF. DNA of the CDR3: TGTGCCAGCAGTTTCCTGGTAGCGGGCCTATCAACAGATACGCAGTATTTT. J is TRBJ2-3 and V is TRBV28; 7 bases map to TRBD2. The CDR3 is 17 residues long. Unmatched junction bases numbered 12, after V lost 3 bases and J lost 3 bases. Germline loops: CDR1 MDHEN, CDR2 SYDVKM.

The rearrangement links TRBV15 to TRBJ1-6; 7 nucleotides match TRBD1. Per germline, CDR1 LNHNV and CDR2 YYDKDF (reference sequence). The junction had 10 bases not matched to a gene; V was cut back by 0 bases and J by 8 bases. The CDR3 is 17 residues long. CDR3 loop: CATSREMTGLVDSPLHF. CDR3 in DNA: TGTGCCACCAGCAGAGAGATGACAGGGTTAGTGGATTCACCCCTCCACTTT.

J is TRBJ2-6 and V is TRBV28; 7 bases match TRBD1. The CDR3 contains 15 residues. With 4 bases clipped from V and 0 bases from J, the junction kept 0 bases outside the gene matches. The germline V gene has CDR1 MDHEN and CDR2 SYDVKM. Written as DNA, the CDR3 is TGTGCCAGCAGTTCAGGGGGCTCTGGGGCCAACGTCCTGACTTTC. Its protein is CASSSGGSGANVLTF. Full variable domain (rest looked up from reference TRBV28 and TRBJ2-6): DVKVTQSSRYLVKRTGEKVFLECVQDMDHENMFWYRQDPGLGLRLIYFSYDVKMKEKGDIPEGYSVSREKKERFSLILESASTNQTSMYLCASSSGGSGANVLTFGAGSRLTVL.

The rearrangement links TRBV6-5 to TRBJ1-4, with D possibly matching TRBD1 (6 bases). Trimming took off 6 bases at V and 2 bases at J, with 10 bases between the two ends. The CDR3 runs to 14 residues. The germline gives CDR1 MNHEY, CDR2 SVGAGI. CDR3 DNA sequence: TGTGCCAGCAGACTCACAGGGACTAATGAAAAACTGTTTTTT. Protein: CASRLTGTNEKLFF.

The CDR3 nucleotides read TGTGCCAGCAGCTTCGACAGTAATCAGCCCCAGCATTTT. This translates into CASSFDSNQPQHF. The V gene is TRBV7-3, the J gene TRBJ1-5; possibly TRBD1 for D (5 bases). Germline CDR1 and CDR2: SGHTA and FQGTGA. The CDR3 runs to 13 residues. V lost 3 bases and J lost 4, with 7 bases in between.

This clone has only one observation. The chain employs TRBV7-2 and TRBJ2-2; 8 bases agree with TRBD2. Per the germline V gene, CDR1 is SGHTA and CDR2 is FQGNSA. The trim removed 5 bases at V and 4 bases at J, leaving 6 bases unmatched. The CDR3 spans 15 residues. This CDR3 reads CASSAGGGPTGELFF. The CDR3, as DNA: TGTGCCAGCAGCGCCGGGGGGGGCCCCACCGGGGAGCTGTTTTTT.

The V and J genes are TRBV5-1 and TRBJ1-1; TRBD1 matches 7 bases. The CDR3 covers 16 residues. Germline assignment: CDR1 SGHRS and CDR2 YFSETQ. V shed 0 bases and J 3 bases; nucleotides not matched to a gene: 8. In nucleotides, the CDR3 is TGCGCCAGCAGCTTGGGGTCAGGGGGAAGAGACACTGAAGCTTTCTTT. It is translated as CASSLGSGGRDTEAFF.

The rearrangement uses TRBV5-1 and TRBJ2-2; tentative D call: TRBD1 (5 bases). V was trimmed by 2 bases and J by 6 bases, leaving 17 bases between them. The germline gives CDR1 SGHRS, CDR2 YFSETQ. This CDR3 comprises 16 residues. The CDR3, as DNA: TGCGCCAGCAGCTTTACAACCAGGGATCGTCCCGGGGAGCTGTTTTTT. As protein: CASSFTTRDRPGELFF. Full variable domain (missing parts from reference TRBV5-1 and TRBJ2-2): KAGVTQTPRYLIKTRGQQVTLSCSPISGHRSVSWYQQTPGQGLQFLFEYFSETQRNKGNFPGRFSGRQFSNSRSEMNVSTLELGDSALYLCASSFTTRDRPGELFFGEGSRLTVL.

This chain uses TRBV5-5 with TRBJ2-3; no firm D call. The length of the CDR3 is 16 residues. Trimming pared 0 bases from V and 0 bases from J, leaving 11 bases between. Germline V gene sequence: CDR1 SGHKS, CDR2 YYEKEE (reference sequence). CDR3 amino acids: CASSLEWKTSTDTQYF. CDR3 DNA sequence: TGTGCCAGCAGCTTGGAATGGAAGACTAGCACAGATACGCAGTATTTT.

CDR3 sequence: CATKGSGGYNEQFF. DNA of the CDR3: TGTGCCACTAAAGGCAGCGGGGGATACAATGAGCAGTTCTTC. The chain links TRBV5-4 to TRBJ2-1, with 8 bases lining up with TRBD2. This CDR3 is 14 amino acids long. Germline CDR1 reads SGHNT; CDR2 reads YYREEE (reference sequence). V gave up 9 bases and J gave up 4 bases; unmatched junction bases: 9.

This clone has a handful of counts. The V call is TRBV6-1, the J call TRBJ1-4; weak D call: TRBD1 (6 bases). Germline lookup yields CDR1 MNHNS and CDR2 SASEGT. The CDR3 length is 13 residues. Trimming pared 6 bases from V and 5 bases from J, leaving 10 bases between. The CDR3 sequence: CASSGQQNEKLFF. The DNA for the CDR3 is TGTGCCAGCAGCGGACAGCAGAATGAAAAACTGTTTTTT.

Of note for this clone: The CDR3 end shows no conserved phenylalanine or tryptophan, and so a read error is likely. It is unclear where the CDR3 begins or ends on the DNA, so no DNA is shown, and the CDR3 is as TCRdb lists it. The chain has TRBV10-2 and TRBJ1-1. 8 amino acids form the CDR3, both terminal residues included. CDR1 is WSHSY and CDR2 is SAAADI in the germline V gene. The CDR3 protein is CASSESGA.

The rearrangement uses TRBV27 and TRBJ1-1; tentatively, D is TRBD1 (5 bases). V lost 8 bases and J lost 4, with 23 bases in between. The CDR3 totals 16 residues. Per the germline V gene, CDR1 is MNHEY and CDR2 is SMNVEV (reference sequence). This CDR3 is CASSTEGWGEPTEAFF. The CDR3 DNA reads TGTGCCAGCTCCACAGAGGGGTGGGGGGAGCCCACTGAAGCTTTCTTT.

The J gene is TRBJ2-7, the V gene TRBV19; TRBD2 agrees at 9 bases. Germline CDR1 and CDR2: LNHDA and SQIVND (reference sequence). The V and J ends lost 5 bases and 3 bases, in that order; junction bases with no gene match: 2. This CDR3 region has 13 residues. The CDR3 bases are TGTGCCAGTAGTGGACTAGCGAACTACGAGCAGTACTTC. Translation: CASSGLANYEQYF.